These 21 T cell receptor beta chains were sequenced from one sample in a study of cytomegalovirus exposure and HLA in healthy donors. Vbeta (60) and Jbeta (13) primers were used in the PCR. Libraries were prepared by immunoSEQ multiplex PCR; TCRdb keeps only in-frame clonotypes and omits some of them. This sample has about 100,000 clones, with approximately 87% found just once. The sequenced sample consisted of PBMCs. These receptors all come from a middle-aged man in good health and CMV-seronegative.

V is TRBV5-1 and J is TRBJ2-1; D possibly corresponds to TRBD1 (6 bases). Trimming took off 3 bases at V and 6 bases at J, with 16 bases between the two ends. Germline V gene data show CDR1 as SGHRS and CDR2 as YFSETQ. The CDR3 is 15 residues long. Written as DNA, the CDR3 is TGCGCCAGCAGCTGGGGGCCGGGACGCCCCAATGAGCAGTTCTTC. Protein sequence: CASSWGPGRPNEQFF.

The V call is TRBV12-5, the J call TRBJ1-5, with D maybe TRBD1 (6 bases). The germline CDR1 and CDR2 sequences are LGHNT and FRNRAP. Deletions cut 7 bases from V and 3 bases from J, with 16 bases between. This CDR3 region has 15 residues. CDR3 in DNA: TGTGCTAGTGCCCCCGGAGACAGGCCCAATCAGCCCCAGCATTTT. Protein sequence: CASAPGDRPNQPQHF. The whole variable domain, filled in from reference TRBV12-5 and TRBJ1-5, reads DARVTQTPRHKVTEMGQEVTMRCQPILGHNTVFWYRQTMMQGLELLAYFRNRAPLDDSGMPKDRFSAEMPDATLATLKIQPSEPRDSAVYFCASAPGDRPNQPQHFGDGTRLSIL.

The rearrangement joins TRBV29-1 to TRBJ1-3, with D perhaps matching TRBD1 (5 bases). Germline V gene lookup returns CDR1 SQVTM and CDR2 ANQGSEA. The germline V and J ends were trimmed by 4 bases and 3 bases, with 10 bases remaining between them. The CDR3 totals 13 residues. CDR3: CSVGTRGGNTIYF. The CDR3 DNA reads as TGCAGCGTTGGGACACGTGGTGGAAACACCATATATTTT.

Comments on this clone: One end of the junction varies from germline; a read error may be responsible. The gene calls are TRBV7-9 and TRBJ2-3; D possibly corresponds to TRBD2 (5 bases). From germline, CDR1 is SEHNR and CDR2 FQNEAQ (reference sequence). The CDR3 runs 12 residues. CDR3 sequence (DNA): TGTTCCAGCATGAGGGCCACAGATACGCAGTATTTT. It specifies CSSMRATDTQYF.

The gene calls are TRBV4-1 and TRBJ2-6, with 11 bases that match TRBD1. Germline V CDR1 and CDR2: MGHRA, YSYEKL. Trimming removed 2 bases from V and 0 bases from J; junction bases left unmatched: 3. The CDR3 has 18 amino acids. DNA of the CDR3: TGCGCCAGCAGCCAACCGGGACAGGGGGGCTCTGGGGCCAACGTCCTGACTTTC. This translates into CASSQPGQGGSGANVLTF.

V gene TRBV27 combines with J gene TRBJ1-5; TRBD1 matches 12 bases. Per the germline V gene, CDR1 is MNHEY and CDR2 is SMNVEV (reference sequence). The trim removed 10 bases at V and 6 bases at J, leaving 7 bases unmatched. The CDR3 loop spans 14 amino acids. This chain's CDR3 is CATGTGGRVQPQHF. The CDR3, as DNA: TGTGCCACCGGGACAGGGGGCCGCGTTCAGCCCCAGCATTTT.

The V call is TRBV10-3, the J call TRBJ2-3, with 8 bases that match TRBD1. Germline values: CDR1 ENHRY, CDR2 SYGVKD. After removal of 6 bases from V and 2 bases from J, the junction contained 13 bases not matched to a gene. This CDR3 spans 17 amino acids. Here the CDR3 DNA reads TGTGCCATCAGAGACAGGGGACCCGTGACCAACACAGATACGCAGTATTTT. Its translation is CAIRDRGPVTNTDTQYF.

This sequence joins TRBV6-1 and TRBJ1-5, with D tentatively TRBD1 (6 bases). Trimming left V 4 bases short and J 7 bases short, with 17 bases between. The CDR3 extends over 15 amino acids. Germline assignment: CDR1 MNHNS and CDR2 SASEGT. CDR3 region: CASSAGEGVVQPQHF. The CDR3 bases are TGTGCCAGCAGTGCAGGGGAGGGTGTGGTGCAGCCCCAGCATTTT.

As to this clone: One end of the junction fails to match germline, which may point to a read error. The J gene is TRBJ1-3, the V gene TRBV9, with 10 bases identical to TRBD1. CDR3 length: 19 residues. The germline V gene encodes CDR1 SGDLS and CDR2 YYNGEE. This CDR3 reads CASSPRPAVTGGGGNTVYF. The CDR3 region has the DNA TGTGCCAGCAGCCCCCGGCCTGCCGTGACAGGGGGCGGTGGAAACACCGTATATTTT.

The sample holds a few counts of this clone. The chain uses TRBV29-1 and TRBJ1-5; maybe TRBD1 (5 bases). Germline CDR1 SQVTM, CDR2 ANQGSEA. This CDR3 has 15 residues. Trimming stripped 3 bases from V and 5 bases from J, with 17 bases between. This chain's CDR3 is CSVDCRVRIDQPQHF. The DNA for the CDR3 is TGCAGCGTTGATTGCAGGGTTAGGATAGATCAGCCCCAGCATTTT. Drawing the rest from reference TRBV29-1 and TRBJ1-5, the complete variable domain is SAVISQKPSRDICQRGTSLTIQCQVDSQVTMMFWYRQQPGQSLTLIATANQGSEATYESGFVIDKFPISRPNLTFSTLTVSNMSPEDSSIYLCSVDCRVRIDQPQHFGDGTRLSIL.

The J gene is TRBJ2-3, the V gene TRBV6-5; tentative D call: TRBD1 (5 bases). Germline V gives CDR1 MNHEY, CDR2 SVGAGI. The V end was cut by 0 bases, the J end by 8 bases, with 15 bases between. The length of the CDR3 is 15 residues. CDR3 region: CASSYSGLVGGTQYF. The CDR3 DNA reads TGTGCCAGCAGTTACTCGGGGCTAGTTGGTGGTACGCAGTATTTT.

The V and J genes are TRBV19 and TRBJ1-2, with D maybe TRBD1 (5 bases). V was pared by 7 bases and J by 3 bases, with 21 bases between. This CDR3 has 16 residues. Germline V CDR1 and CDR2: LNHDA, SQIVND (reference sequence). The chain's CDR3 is CASTRRGGVPDYGYTF. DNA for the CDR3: TGTGCCAGTACCCGCCGGGGAGGGGTTCCAGACTATGGCTACACCTTC.

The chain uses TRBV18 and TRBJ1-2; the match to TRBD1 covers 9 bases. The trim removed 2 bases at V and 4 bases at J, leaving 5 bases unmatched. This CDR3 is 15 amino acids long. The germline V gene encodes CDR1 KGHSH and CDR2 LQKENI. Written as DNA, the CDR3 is TGTGCCAGCTCACCAACAGGGGGCAGAGCCTATGGCTACACCTTC. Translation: CASSPTGGRAYGYTF.

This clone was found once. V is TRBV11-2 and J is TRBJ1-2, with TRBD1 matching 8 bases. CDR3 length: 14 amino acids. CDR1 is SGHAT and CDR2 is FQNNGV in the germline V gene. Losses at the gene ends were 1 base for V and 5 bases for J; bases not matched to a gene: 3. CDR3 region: CASSLVGQGYGYTF. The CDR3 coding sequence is TGTGCCAGCAGCTTAGTCGGACAGGGATATGGCTACACCTTC.

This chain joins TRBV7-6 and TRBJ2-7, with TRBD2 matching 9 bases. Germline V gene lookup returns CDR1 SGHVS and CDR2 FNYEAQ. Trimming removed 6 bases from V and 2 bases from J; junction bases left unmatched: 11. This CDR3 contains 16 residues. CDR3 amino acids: CASRNPLAGATYEQYF. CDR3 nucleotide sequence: TGTGCCAGCAGAAACCCCTTAGCGGGGGCCACCTACGAGCAGTACTTC.

CDR3 in amino acids: CASSAGPGTEAFF. The CDR3 DNA reads TGTGCCAGCAGCGCGGGCCCAGGCACTGAAGCTTTCTTT. The rearrangement joins TRBV2 to TRBJ1-1; D is ambiguous. CDR1 is SNHLY, CDR2 FYNNEI, per germline. The CDR3 sequence is 13 residues long. Trimming left V 6 bases short and J 4 bases short, with 12 bases between.

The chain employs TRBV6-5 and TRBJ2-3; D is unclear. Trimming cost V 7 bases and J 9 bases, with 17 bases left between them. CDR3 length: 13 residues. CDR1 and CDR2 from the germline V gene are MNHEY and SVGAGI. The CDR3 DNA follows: TGTGCCAGCATCAACGGCCCGGGTGGGACGCAGTATTTT. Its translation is CASINGPGGTQYF.

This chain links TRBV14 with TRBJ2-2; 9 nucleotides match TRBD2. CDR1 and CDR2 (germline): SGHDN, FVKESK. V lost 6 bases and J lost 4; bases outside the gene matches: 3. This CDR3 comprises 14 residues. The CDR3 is CASRLAGTTGELFF. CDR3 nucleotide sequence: TGTGCCAGCAGGCTAGCGGGGACCACCGGGGAGCTGTTTTTT.

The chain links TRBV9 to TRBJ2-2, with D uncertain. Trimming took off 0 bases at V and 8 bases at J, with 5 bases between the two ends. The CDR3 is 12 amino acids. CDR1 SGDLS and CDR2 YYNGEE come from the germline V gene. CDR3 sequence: CASSVARGELFF. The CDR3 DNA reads TGTGCCAGCAGCGTAGCTAGGGGGGAGCTGTTTTTT. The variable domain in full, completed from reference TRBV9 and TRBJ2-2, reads DSGVTQTPKHLITATGQRVTLRCSPRSGDLSVYWYQQSLDQGLQFLIQYYNGEERAKGNILERFSAQQFPDLHSELNLSSLELGDSALYFCASSVARGELFFGEGSRLTVL.

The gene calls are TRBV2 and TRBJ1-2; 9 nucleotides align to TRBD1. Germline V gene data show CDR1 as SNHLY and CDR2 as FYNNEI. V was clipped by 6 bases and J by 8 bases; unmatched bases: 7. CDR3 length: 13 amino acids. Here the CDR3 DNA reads TGTGCCAGCAGGGGGACAGGGTTCAACGGCTACACCTTC. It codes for CASRGTGFNGYTF. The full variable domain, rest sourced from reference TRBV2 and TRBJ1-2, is EPEVTQTPSHQVTQMGQEVILRCVPISNHLYFYWYRQILGQKVEFLVSFYNNEISEKSEIFDDQFSVERPDGSNFTLKIRSTKLEDSAMYFCASRGTGFNGYTFGSGTRLTVV.

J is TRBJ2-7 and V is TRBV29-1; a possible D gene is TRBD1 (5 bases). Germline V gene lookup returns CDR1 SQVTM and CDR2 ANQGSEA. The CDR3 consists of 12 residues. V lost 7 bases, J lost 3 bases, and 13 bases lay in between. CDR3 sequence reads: CSADSPGYEQYF. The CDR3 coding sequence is TGCAGCGCCGACAGTCCTGGCTACGAGCAGTACTTC.